This TCR beta chain was identified in a study of blood T cell repertoires in COVID-19. Overall study: PBMCs, B-cell-depleted T cells, or T cells provided the cDNA or gDNA that made up the material.

Some clones are missing from TCRdb's copy, which holds only in-frame ones; the method was immunoSEQ multiplex PCR. The sample holds about 160,000 clones, 85% seen once. This clone has a handful of counts. The sequenced sample consisted of peripheral blood. This sequence was found in a human donor with acute or convalescent COVID-19. The donor label of this sample is uncertain.

The CDR3 DNA sequence: TGCGCCAGCAGTGACGGCACTGAAGCTTTCTTT. Translating gives CASSDGTEAFF. The rearrangement links TRBV10-1 to TRBJ1-1; D is unclear. The V gene lost 3 bases and the J gene lost 4 bases, with 3 bases spanning the gap. CDR3 size: 11 residues. Per the germline V gene, CDR1 is WNHNN and CDR2 is SYGVQD (reference sequence).